This is a list of T cell receptor beta chains from one sample in a study of T cell repertoires in cytomegalovirus infection. These receptors lack a known antigen. TCRdb used MiXCR to reprocess the reads, holding one entry per CDR3 protein. The table has roughly 700,000 distinct CDR3 sequences, roughly a third seen once. The sequencing here drew on cultured PBMCs, taken from culture after CMV antigen stimulation. These receptors originate from a human donor in good health (CMV status not recorded). Some clones in this sample may be carry-over from other donors' samples. CDR3s include the opening cysteine and the closing phenylalanine or tryptophan. A D gene is named only where the DNA matches it firmly. Where a row states a size, it is once, few, many or the class of an expanded clone; other rows omit it.

abundance	d_gene	v_gene	j_gene	CDR3nt	CDR3aa
.	.	TRBV27	TRBJ1-4	TGTGCCAGCAGGACACAGGGTTCTAATGAAAAACTGTTTTTT	CASRTQGSNEKLFF
once	TRBD1	TRBV6-6	TRBJ1-3	TGTGCCAGCAGCGGGGACAGGCCGACTGGAAACACCATATATTTT	CASSGDRPTGNTIYF
.	.	TRBV11-2	TRBJ2-1	TGTGCCAGCAGGAGCACCAGCTCCTACAATGAGCAGTTCTTC	CASRSTSSYNEQFF
few	.	TRBV20-1	TRBJ2-7	TGCAGTGCTAGCCCCGCCCTCGGGAGCTCCTACGAGCAGTACTTC	CSASPALGSSYEQYF
many	.	TRBV7-6	TRBJ2-7	TGTGCCAGCAGCTTGCGGAACGAGCAGTACTTC	CASSLRNEQYF
few	.	TRBV10-2	TRBJ1-5	TGCGCCAGCGGGGGATCGACTAGCAATCAGCCCCAGCATTTT	CASGGSTSNQPQHF
.	.	TRBV6-6	TRBJ2-4	TGTGCCAGCAGCCCGACCCGGGCTCCGCGGGAAAACATTCAGTACTTC	CASSPTRAPRENIQYF
few	.	TRBV6-6	TRBJ2-3	TGTGCCAGCAGATGGACGGGACTCACAGATACGCAGTATTTT	CASRWTGLTDTQYF
.	.	TRBV5-4	TRBJ2-6	TGTGCCAGCAGCCGAGAAAGTTCGGGGGCCAACGTCCTGACTTTC	CASSRESSGANVLTF
.	.	TRBV12-3/TRBV12-4	TRBJ1-5	TGTGCCAGCAGTTACGCGGTCCAGCCCCAGCATTTT	CASSYAVQPQHF
.	.	TRBV7-9	TRBJ2-7	TGTGCCAGCAGCCTCCCCATGGGGGGCAGTCGGAAGCCCTACGAGCAGTACTTC	CASSLPMGGSRKPYEQYF
.	TRBD2	TRBV4-3	TRBJ2-5	TGCGCCAGCAGCCAAGACGGGCTAGCGGTCCAAGAGACCCAGTACTTC	CASSQDGLAVQETQYF
.	.	TRBV7-2	TRBJ1-5	TGTGCCAGCAGCTTAGCTACGTATCAGCCCCAGCATTTT	CASSLATYQPQHF
.	TRBD2	TRBV11-2	TRBJ2-7	TGTGCCAGCAGCTTAGCCCCACTAGCGGGAGGCTACGAGCAGTACTTC	CASSLAPLAGGYEQYF
.	.	TRBV20-1	TRBJ2-7	TGCAGTGCCTACCCCTTAAGCTCCTACGAGCAGTACTTC	CSAYPLSSYEQYF
few	TRBD2	TRBV7-9	TRBJ2-3	TGTGCCAGCAGCCCCGGACTAGCGGGAGGAGGAGATACGCAGTATTTT	CASSPGLAGGGDTQYF
.	.	TRBV7-8	TRBJ2-5	TGTGCCAGCCTTATCCAAGAGACCCAGTACTTC	CASLIQETQYF
many	.	TRBV7-2	TRBJ2-3	TGTGCCAGCAGCCTTGGCGGGGGCTGGGACACAGATACGCAGTATTTT	CASSLGGGWDTDTQYF
.	.	TRBV13	TRBJ1-2	TGTGCCAGCAGCAATCCACGAGGTCGAGGGTTATATGGCTACACCTTC	CASSNPRGRGLYGYTF
.	.	TRBV28	TRBJ2-3	TGTGCCAGCAGTATCGTAGGGGCTACAGATACGCAGTATTTT	CASSIVGATDTQYF
.	.	TRBV12-5	TRBJ2-2	TGTGCTAGTGGTCTATCTACCGGGTATGACACCGGGGAGCTGTTTTTT	CASGLSTGYDTGELFF
.	TRBD1	TRBV7-6	TRBJ1-2	TGTGCCAGCAGCTTAGAGCCCCACAGGGGTTACACCTTC	CASSLEPHRGYTF
few	.	TRBV6-2/TRBV6-3	TRBJ2-5	TGTGCCAGCAGTTACGGACGCTTGCAAGAGACCCAGTACTTC	CASSYGRLQETQYF
many	.	TRBV7-6	TRBJ1-3	TGTGCCAGCAGCGTGAACAGTGGAAACACCATATATTTT	CASSVNSGNTIYF
.	.	TRBV7-2	TRBJ2-3	TGTGCCAGCAGCTTAATTGGGCCAGGGGTGGCAGATACGCAGTATTTT	CASSLIGPGVADTQYF
many	TRBD2	TRBV7-2	TRBJ2-7	TGTGCCAGCAGCTTAAGGACTAGAAACGCTCACCCGACCTACGAGCAGTACTTC	CASSLRTRNAHPTYEQYF
many	TRBD2	TRBV7-2	TRBJ2-1	TGTGCCAGCAGCCCCCGGGGACTAGCGGGAGGCCGGGGGCAGTTCTTC	CASSPRGLAGGRGQFF
.	.	TRBV7-2	TRBJ1-2	TGTGCCAGCAGCTTAGTAAGGGCGCCCTTAGGTCATGCCTACACCTTC	CASSLVRAPLGHAYTF
few	.	TRBV19	TRBJ2-7	TGTGCCAGTAGTGGAAGAGGGGATTTCTACGAGCAGTACTTC	CASSGRGDFYEQYF
.	TRBD2	TRBV6-6	TRBJ2-3	TGTGCCAGCAGTTCCTTAGCGGGTTTTGCGCAGTATTTT	CASSSLAGFAQYF
.	.	TRBV7-8	TRBJ1-5	TGTGCCAGCAGCTTAGATCGGCCGGGGGGAGGAAAGCCCCAGCATTTT	CASSLDRPGGGKPQHF